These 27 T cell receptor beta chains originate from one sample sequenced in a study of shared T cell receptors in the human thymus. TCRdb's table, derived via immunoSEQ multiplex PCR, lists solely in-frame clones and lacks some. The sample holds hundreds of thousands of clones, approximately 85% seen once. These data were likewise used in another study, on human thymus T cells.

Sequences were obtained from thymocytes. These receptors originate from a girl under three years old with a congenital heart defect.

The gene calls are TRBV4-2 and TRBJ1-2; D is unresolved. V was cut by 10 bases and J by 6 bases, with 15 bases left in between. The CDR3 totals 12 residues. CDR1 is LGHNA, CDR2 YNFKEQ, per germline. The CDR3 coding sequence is TGTGCCACCGGGGTCCTCGGGGATGGCTACACCTTC. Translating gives CATGVLGDGYTF.

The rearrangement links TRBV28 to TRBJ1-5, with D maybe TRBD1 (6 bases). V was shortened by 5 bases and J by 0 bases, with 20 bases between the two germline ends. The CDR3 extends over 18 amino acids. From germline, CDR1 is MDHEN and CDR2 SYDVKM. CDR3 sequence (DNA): TGTGCCAGCAGTGAGAAGGGACACGGAATTTATAGCAATCAGCCCCAGCATTTT. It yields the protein CASSEKGHGIYSNQPQHF.

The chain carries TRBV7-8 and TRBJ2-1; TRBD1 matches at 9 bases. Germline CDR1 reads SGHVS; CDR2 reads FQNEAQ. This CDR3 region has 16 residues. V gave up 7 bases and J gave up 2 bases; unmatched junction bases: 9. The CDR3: CASTLGTGLPYNEQFF. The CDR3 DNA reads TGTGCCAGCACCTTGGGGACAGGGTTACCCTACAATGAGCAGTTCTTC. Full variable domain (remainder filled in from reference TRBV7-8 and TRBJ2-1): GAGVSQSPRYKVAKRGQDVALRCDPISGHVSLFWYQQALGQGPEFLTYFQNEAQLDKSGLPSDRFFAERPEGSVSTLKIQRTQQEDSAVYLCASTLGTGLPYNEQFFGPGTRLTVL.

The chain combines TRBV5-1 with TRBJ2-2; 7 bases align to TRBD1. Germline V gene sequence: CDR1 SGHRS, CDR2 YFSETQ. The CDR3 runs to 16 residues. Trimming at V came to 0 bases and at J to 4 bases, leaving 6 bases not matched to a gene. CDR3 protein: CASSLALGQATGELFF. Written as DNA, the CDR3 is TGCGCCAGCAGCTTGGCCTTAGGACAGGCCACCGGGGAGCTGTTTTTT.

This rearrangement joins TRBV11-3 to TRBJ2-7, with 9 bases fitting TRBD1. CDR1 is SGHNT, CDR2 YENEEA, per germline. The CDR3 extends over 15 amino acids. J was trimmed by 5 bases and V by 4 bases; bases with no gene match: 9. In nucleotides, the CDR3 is TGTGCCAGCAGCTATGGGAGGGACAGGGACCACGAGCAGTACTTC. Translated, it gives CASSYGRDRDHEQYF.

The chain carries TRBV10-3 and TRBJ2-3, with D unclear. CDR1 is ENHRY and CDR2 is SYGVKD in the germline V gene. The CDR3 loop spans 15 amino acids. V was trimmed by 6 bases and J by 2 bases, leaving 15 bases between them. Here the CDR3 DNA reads TGTGCCATCAGGGTTTACAGCCCCTCCACAGATACGCAGTATTTT. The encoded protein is CAIRVYSPSTDTQYF.

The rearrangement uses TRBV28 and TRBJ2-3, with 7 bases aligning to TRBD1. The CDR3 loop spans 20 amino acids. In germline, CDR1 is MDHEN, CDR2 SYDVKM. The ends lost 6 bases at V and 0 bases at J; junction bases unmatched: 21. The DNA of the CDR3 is TGTGCCAGCAGGATCAAGATGATTCTCCGGGACAGTCCTAGCACAGATACGCAGTATTTT. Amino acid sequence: CASRIKMILRDSPSTDTQYF.

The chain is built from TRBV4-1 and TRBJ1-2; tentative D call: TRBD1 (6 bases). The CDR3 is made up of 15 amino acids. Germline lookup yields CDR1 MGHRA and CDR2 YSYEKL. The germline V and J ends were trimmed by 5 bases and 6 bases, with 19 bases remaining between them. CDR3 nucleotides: TGCGCCAGCAGCATCAAAAAGGGGGGGGGTCATGGCTACACCTTC. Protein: CASSIKKGGGHGYTF.

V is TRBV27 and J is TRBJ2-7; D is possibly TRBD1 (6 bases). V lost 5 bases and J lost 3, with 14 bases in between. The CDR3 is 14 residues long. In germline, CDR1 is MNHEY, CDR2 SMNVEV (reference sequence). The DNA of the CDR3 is TGTGCCAGCAGTCCCACAGGGATTGGCTACGAGCAGTACTTC. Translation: CASSPTGIGYEQYF.

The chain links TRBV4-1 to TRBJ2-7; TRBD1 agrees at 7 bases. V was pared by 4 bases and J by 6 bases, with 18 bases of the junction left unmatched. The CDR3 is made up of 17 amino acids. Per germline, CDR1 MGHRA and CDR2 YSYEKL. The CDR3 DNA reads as TGCGCCAGCAGCCGACGTACCCCTTTGGACAGGCTCGGCGAGCAGTACTTC. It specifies CASSRRTPLDRLGEQYF.

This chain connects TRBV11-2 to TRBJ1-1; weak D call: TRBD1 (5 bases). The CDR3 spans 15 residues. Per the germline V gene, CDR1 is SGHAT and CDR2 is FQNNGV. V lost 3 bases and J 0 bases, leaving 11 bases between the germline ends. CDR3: CASSFWGVVNTEAFF. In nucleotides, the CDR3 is TGTGCCAGCAGCTTCTGGGGGGTCGTGAACACTGAAGCTTTCTTT.

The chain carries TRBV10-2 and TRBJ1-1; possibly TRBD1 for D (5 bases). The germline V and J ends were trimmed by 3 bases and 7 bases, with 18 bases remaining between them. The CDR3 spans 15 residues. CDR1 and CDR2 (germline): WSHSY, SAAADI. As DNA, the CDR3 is TGCGCCAGCAGTGACACCGGTCACTGGGGCTTTGAAGCTTTCTTT. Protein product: CASSDTGHWGFEAFF.

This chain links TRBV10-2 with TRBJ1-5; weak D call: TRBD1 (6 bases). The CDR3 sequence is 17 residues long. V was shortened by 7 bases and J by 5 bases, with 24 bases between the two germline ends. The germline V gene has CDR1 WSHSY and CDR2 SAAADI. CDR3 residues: CASNPGGGISGDQPQHF. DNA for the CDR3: TGCGCCAGCAACCCCGGGGGGGGCATATCGGGCGATCAGCCCCAGCATTTT.

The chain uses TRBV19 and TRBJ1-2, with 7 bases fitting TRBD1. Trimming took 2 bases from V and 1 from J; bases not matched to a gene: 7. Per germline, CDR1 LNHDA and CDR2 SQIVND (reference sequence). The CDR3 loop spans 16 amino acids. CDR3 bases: TGTGCCAGTAGTATATACGGGGACAGAGTTAACTATGGCTACACCTTC. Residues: CASSIYGDRVNYGYTF.

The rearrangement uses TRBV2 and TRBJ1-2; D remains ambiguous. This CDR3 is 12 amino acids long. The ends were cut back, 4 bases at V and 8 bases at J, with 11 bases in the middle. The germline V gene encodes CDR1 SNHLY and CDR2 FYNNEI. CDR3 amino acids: CASSGVSGGYTF. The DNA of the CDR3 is TGTGCCAGCAGTGGCGTCTCGGGGGGCTACACCTTC.

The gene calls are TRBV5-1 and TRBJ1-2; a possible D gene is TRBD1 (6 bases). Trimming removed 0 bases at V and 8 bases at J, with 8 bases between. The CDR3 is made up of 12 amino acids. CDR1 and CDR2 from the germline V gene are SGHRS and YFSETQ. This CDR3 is CASSLGGRGYTF. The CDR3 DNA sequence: TGCGCCAGCAGCTTGGGGGGGCGAGGCTACACCTTC. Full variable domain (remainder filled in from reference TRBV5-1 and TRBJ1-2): KAGVTQTPRYLIKTRGQQVTLSCSPISGHRSVSWYQQTPGQGLQFLFEYFSETQRNKGNFPGRFSGRQFSNSRSEMNVSTLELGDSALYLCASSLGGRGYTFGSGTRLTVV.

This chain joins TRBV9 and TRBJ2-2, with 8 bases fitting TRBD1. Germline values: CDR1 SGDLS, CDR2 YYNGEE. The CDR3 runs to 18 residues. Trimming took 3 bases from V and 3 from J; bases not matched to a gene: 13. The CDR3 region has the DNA TGTGCCAGCAGCGGGACAGGGTTCCCTTGGGCCTACACCGGGGAGCTGTTTTTT. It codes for CASSGTGFPWAYTGELFF.

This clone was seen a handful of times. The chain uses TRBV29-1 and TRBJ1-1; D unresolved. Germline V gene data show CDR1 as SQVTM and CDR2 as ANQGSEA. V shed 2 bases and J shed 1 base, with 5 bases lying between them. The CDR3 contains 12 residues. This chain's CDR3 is CSVERENTEAFF. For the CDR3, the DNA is TGCAGCGTTGAACGGGAGAACACTGAAGCTTTCTTT.

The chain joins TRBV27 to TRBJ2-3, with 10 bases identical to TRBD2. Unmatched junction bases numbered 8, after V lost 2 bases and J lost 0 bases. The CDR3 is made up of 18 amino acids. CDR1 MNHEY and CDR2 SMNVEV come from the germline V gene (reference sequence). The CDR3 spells CASSLKRGGDLSTDTQYF. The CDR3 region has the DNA TGTGCCAGCAGTTTAAAGCGGGGGGGAGATCTTAGCACAGATACGCAGTATTTT.

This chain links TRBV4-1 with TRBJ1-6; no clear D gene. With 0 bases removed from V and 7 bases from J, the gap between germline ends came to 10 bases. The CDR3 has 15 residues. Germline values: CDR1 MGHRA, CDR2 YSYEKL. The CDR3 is CASSQDGLPNSPLHF. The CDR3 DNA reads TGCGCCAGCAGCCAAGACGGACTGCCCAATTCACCCCTCCACTTT.

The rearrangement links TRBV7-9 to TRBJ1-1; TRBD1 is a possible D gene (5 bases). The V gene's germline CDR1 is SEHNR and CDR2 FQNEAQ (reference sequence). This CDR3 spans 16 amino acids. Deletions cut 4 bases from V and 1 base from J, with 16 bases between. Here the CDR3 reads CASSYHNGGRNTEAFF. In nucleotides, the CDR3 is TGTGCCAGCAGCTACCACAACGGGGGGAGGAACACTGAAGCTTTCTTT.

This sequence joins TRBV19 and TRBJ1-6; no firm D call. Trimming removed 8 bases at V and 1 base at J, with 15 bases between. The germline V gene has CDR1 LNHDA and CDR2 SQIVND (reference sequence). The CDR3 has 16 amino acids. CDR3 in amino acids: CASRNPQRSYNSPLHF. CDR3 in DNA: TGTGCCAGTCGTAACCCCCAGAGGTCCTATAATTCACCCCTCCACTTT.

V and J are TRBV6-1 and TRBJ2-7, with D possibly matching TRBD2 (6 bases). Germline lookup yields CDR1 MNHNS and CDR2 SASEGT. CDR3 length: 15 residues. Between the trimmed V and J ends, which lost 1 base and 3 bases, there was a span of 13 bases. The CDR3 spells CASSEVTGGCYEQYF. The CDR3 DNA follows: TGTGCCAGCAGTGAAGTTACTGGGGGGTGCTACGAGCAGTACTTC.

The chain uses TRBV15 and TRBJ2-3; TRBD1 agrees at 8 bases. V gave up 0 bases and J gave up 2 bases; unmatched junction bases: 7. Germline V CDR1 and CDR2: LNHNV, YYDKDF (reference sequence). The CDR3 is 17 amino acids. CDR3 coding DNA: TGTGCCACCAGCAGAGATGAGGACAGGGAAACCACAGATACGCAGTATTTT. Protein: CATSRDEDRETTDTQYF.

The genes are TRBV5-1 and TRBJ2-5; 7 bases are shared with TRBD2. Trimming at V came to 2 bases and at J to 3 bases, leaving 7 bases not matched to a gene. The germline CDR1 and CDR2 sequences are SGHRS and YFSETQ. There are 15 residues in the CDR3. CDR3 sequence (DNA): TGCGCCAGCAGCTTTCGGCCTAGCGGTGAAGAGACCCAGTACTTC. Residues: CASSFRPSGEETQYF.

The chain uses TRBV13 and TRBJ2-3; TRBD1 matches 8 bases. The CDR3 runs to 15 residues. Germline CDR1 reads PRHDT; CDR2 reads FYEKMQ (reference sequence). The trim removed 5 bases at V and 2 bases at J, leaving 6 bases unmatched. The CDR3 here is CASSVPGQDTDTQYF. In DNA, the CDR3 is TGTGCCAGCAGCGTACCGGGACAGGACACAGATACGCAGTATTTT.

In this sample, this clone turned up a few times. In DNA form, the CDR3 reads TGTGCCAGCAGCGTTAGGGACAGGGGTAATGAGGGACCCTACGAGCAGTACTTC. Its translation: CASSVRDRGNEGPYEQYF. This chain joins TRBV9 and TRBJ2-7, with TRBD1 identical over 10 bases. Germline CDR1 SGDLS, CDR2 YYNGEE. V dropped 2 bases and J dropped 2; count of bases not matched to a gene: 13. This CDR3 has 18 residues.